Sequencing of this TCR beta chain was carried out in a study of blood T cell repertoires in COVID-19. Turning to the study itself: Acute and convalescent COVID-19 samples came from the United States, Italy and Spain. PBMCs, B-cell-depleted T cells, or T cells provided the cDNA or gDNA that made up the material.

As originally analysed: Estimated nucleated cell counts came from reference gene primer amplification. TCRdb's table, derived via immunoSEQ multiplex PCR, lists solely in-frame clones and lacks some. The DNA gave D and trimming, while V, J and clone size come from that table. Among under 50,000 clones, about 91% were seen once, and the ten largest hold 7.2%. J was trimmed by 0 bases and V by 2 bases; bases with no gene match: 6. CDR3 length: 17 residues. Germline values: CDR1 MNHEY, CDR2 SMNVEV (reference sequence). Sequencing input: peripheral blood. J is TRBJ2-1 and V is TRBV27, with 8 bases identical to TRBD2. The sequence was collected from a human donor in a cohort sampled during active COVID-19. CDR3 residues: CASSLIFSGSSYNEQFF. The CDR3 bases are TGTGCCAGCAGTTTAATATTCAGCGGGAGCTCCTACAATGAGCAGTTCTTC.